The rows below give T cell receptor beta chains drawn from one sample of a study of blood T cell repertoires in COVID-19. Using immunoSEQ multiplex PCR, the repertoire was profiled, and TCRdb retains in-frame clones only, with some absent. In the table there are tens of thousands of clones, about nine tenths of which are singletons. Sequencing input: peripheral blood. All receptors come from a woman aged 70 to 79 with active COVID-19. Both conserved end residues are trimmed from each CDR3.

TRBJ1-1 TRBV12-3/TRBV12-4 ASSARGGAF
TRBJ1-3 TRBV6-5 ASSSPGTSGNTIY
TRBJ1-5 TRBV7-8 ASNPHPQGGSQPQH
TRBJ2-1 TRBV15 ATSRDLDGGGQYNEQF
TRBJ2-3 TRBV7-3 ASSLTGTSGGTDTQY
TRBJ2-1 TRBV5-1 ASSDLLAGDDNEQF
TRBJ2-5 TRBV19 ASSQDYQETQY
TRBJ1-4 TRBV27 ASSLGTGIRGEKLF
TRBJ2-2 TRBV27 ASSPRIGTGELF
TRBJ2-3 TRBV6-5 ASSNSGTITQY
TRBJ2-1 TRBV3-1/TRBV3-2 ASSLDRGGDINEQF
TRBJ1-1 TRBV27 ASSLSHGREAF
TRBJ2-7 TRBV9 ASSGVTGLQY
TRBJ2-7 TRBV28 ASSGPLGDRGGSEQY
TRBJ1-4 TRBV28 ASSLSLEKLF
TRBJ1-5 TRBV6-5 ASSYSAGLQPQH
TRBJ1-1 TRBV5-1 ASSWDRQNTEAF
TRBJ2-5 TRBV7-8 ASSLARGLRETQY
TRBJ2-7 TRBV5-4 ASSPSSGGTYEQY
TRBJ2-7 TRBV6-6 ASSYRDTNHEQY
TRBJ2-1 TRBV6-2/TRBV6-3 ASTPGAGEISYNEQF
TRBJ1-5 TRBV15 ATSRDRSQPQH
TRBJ1-1 TRBV7-2 ASSLAPGGLNTEAF
TRBJ2-3 TRBV23-1 AIDTDREVPDTQY
TRBJ2-7 TRBV24-1 ATSDPYGQGAYEQY
TRBJ1-2 TRBV5-1 ASSFQGGYGYT
TRBJ2-7 TRBV7-2 ASSLSGTGGSYEQY
TRBJ1-2 TRBV6-5 ASRDRGNYGYT
TRBJ1-4 TRBV9 ASSPKGDSYEKLF
TRBJ2-3 TRBV7-3 ASSPTGGTDTQY
TRBJ2-1 TRBV7-3 ASSPPGANERNEQF
TRBJ2-1 TRBV4-1 ASSQDGAAPREQF
TRBJ2-3 TRBV6-6 ASSYTSGGADTQY
TRBJ1-2 TRBV27 ASSPRKGGGYGYT
TRBJ2-1 TRBV4-2 ASSQDTVTYEQF
TRBJ2-1 TRBV5-1 ASSLVGNHNEQF
TRBJ1-6 TRBV2 ASSEEAGRNNSPLH
TRBJ2-3 TRBV4-1 ASSQVRAGISTDTQY
TRBJ1-5 TRBV19 ASGTGLPGNQPQH
TRBJ2-3 TRBV11-2 ASSSGTILTDTQY
TRBJ1-5 TRBV5-3 ARSSSLQDRVGQPQH
TRBJ2-4 TRBV27 ASSSRTAKNIQY
TRBJ1-2 TRBV28 ASRRPRIYGYT
TRBJ2-2 TRBV27 ASSPAGNTGELF
TRBJ1-3 TRBV30 AWSVAGNGNTIY
TRBJ1-4 TRBV27 ASSLSRRGRNEKLF
TRBJ2-1 TRBV6-2/TRBV6-3 ASSYMGGQF
TRBJ1-1 TRBV25-1 ASSPSHGTGDLEAF
TRBJ1-6 TRBV28 ASSLGGEPPLH
TRBJ2-7 TRBV7-2 ASSLDSWAADSSYEQY
TRBJ2-3 TRBV5-1 ASSSSTTRQGTDTQY
TRBJ2-1 TRBV11-2 ASSPRPPTSGGYNEQF